These T cell receptor beta chains were read from a single sample in a study of T cells after yellow fever vaccination. MiXCR, run by TCRdb on the 5' RACE reads, gives a single entry per CDR3 protein. The table records under 550,000 distinct CDR3 sequences, 21% of them present only once. Sequenced here: PBMCs, sampled 20 to 25 days after the first yellow fever vaccination. These receptors were collected from a young man who received the YFV17D yellow fever vaccine. Both conserved end residues are part of each CDR3. The D gene is left open where the match is weak. Clone sizes are given selectively: once, few, many, or a class where the clone is expanded.

D	V	size	J	DNA	CDR3
TRBD1	TRBV29-1	.	TRBJ2-1	TGCAGCGTTGAATCCAGGGGGTCCTACAATGAGCAGTTCTTC	CSVESRGSYNEQFF
.	TRBV24-1	.	TRBJ1-1	TGTGCCACCAGTGACCCAAAACAGGGTACTGAAGCTTTCTTT	CATSDPKQGTEAFF
TRBD2	TRBV5-1	few	TRBJ2-5	TGCGCCAGCAGCTCAGCCGCGACTAGCGGGGGGCAAGAGACCCAGTACTTC	CASSSAATSGGQETQYF
.	TRBV30	few	TRBJ2-7	TGTGCCTGGATGGCTCGGGGGGCCGGCGACGAGCAGTACTTC	CAWMARGAGDEQYF
.	TRBV5-1	few	TRBJ2-7	TGCGCCAGCAGCTTGCAGGACCCTTCCTCCTACGAGCAGTACTTC	CASSLQDPSSYEQYF
TRBD1	TRBV6-5	few	TRBJ1-1	TGTACCAGCAGTTCCCCCCAGACAGGGAAGGCTGAAGCTTTCTTT	CTSSSPQTGKAEAFF
TRBD1	TRBV29-1	.	TRBJ2-5	TGCAGCGGCTGGACAGGTCCTGAAGTGGAGACCCAGTACTTC	CSGWTGPEVETQYF
.	TRBV7-2	.	TRBJ2-5	TGTGCCAGCAGCCCCGGGACTTCCAACCAACAAGAGACCCAGTACTTC	CASSPGTSNQQETQYF
TRBD1	TRBV10-3	few	TRBJ2-7	TGTGCCATCAGTAGGGACAGGGGGCGTACCTACGAGCAGTACTTC	CAISRDRGRTYEQYF
TRBD1	TRBV7-9	.	TRBJ2-1	TGTGCCAGCAGCGCCCGACAGGGCAGCTCCTACAATGAGCAGTTCTTC	CASSARQGSSYNEQFF
TRBD2	TRBV23-1	few	TRBJ2-3	TGCGCCAGCAGTGAGCGGGGCAGTAAGGATACGCAGTATTTT	CASSERGSKDTQYF
TRBD2	TRBV11-2	.	TRBJ2-7	TGTGCCAGCAGCTTCCTACTAGCGGGGGCTTACGAGCAGTACTTC	CASSFLLAGAYEQYF
.	TRBV4-1	few	TRBJ1-3	TGCGCCAGCAGCCAAGTTGGGTTTGGAAACACCATATATTTT	CASSQVGFGNTIYF
TRBD1	TRBV6-5	.	TRBJ2-2	TGTGCCAGCAGCTATACAGGGGCCCATCTCACCGGGGAGCTGTTTTTT	CASSYTGAHLTGELFF
.	TRBV7-9	few	TRBJ2-3	TGTGCCAGCGGTGGGAGTTGGGATACGCAGTATTTT	CASGGSWDTQYF
.	TRBV7-8	.	TRBJ1-6	TGTGCCAGCAGACCCGTCCCGAGCTCCTATAATTCACCCCTCCACTTT	CASRPVPSSYNSPLHF
TRBD1	TRBV5-1	.	TRBJ1-1	TGCGCCAGCAGCCCGAAACAGGGGGAAACTGAAGCTTTCTTT	CASSPKQGETEAFF
.	TRBV12-3/TRBV12-4	.	TRBJ2-4	TGTGCCAGCAGCCGTCTCTGGGGAGAGGATGAAAACATTCAGTACTTC	CASSRLWGEDENIQYF
.	TRBV29-1	many	TRBJ2-2	TGCAGCGTTACCGGACGCACAGGAGGTCCTACCGGGGAGCTGTTTTTT	CSVTGRTGGPTGELFF
TRBD2	TRBV2	.	TRBJ2-2	TGTGCCATCAGTTTCGACCTAGCGGGGGGGCCGAACACCGGGGAGCTGTTTTTT	CAISFDLAGGPNTGELFF
TRBD1	TRBV5-6	few	TRBJ1-2	TGTGCCAGCAGCTCAACCGCCGGGACAGGGGAAAGAATGGATGGCTACACCTTC	CASSSTAGTGERMDGYTF
.	TRBV5-4	.	TRBJ1-1	TGTGCCAGCACTCCGTCAGGGAACACTGAAGCTTTCTTT	CASTPSGNTEAFF
.	TRBV28	.	TRBJ2-1	TGTGCCAGCAGTCCCACCGGGGTCCTTGTCTACAATGAGCAGTTCTTC	CASSPTGVLVYNEQFF
.	TRBV4-1	.	TRBJ1-3	TGCGCCAGCAGCCAAGATGAAAGACCAAAAGGACGGGGAAACACCATATATTTT	CASSQDERPKGRGNTIYF
TRBD2	TRBV7-2	many	TRBJ2-3	TGTGCCAGCAGCCCCACGGCGGGGGGGCCGGTAGATACGCAGTATTTT	CASSPTAGGPVDTQYF
.	TRBV28	few	TRBJ2-3	TGTGCCAGCAAGAGGCCAACGACAGATACGCAGTATTTT	CASKRPTTDTQYF
TRBD2	TRBV27	few	TRBJ2-1	TGTGCCAGCAGTGTCCGGGGGGGCCGGACTGAGCAGTTCTTC	CASSVRGGRTEQFF
.	TRBV3-1	.	TRBJ2-1	TGTGCCAGCAGCCACCGTAAACGGGACTTGGGATCCAATGAGCAGTTCTTC	CASSHRKRDLGSNEQFF
.	TRBV20-1	.	TRBJ2-7	TGCAGTGCTAGAGCTCCTTGGAACGAGCAGTACTTC	CSARAPWNEQYF
.	TRBV4-3	few	TRBJ2-2	TGCGCCAGCAGCCAAGCCCTGGAATGGGTCGGGGAGCTGTTTTTT	CASSQALEWVGELFF
TRBD1	TRBV5-6	few	TRBJ2-5	TGTGCCAGCAGCTTCCGGACAGGGTGGGAAGAGACCCAGTACTTC	CASSFRTGWEETQYF
TRBD1	TRBV6-4	.	TRBJ1-5	TGTGCCAGCAGCCGACAGGGGGAACAGCCCCAGCATTTT	CASSRQGEQPQHF
TRBD1	TRBV12-3/TRBV12-4	.	TRBJ2-7	TGTGCCAGCAGGTCCTCGCGACAGGGAGTCCACGAGCAGTACTTC	CASRSSRQGVHEQYF
.	TRBV29-1	few	TRBJ2-3	TGCAGCGTTGAGTCGACGGGACAAGGCACAGATACGCAGTATTTT	CSVESTGQGTDTQYF
.	TRBV11-2	many	TRBJ1-1	TGTGCCAGCAGCGGCCGGGAGACCGGCACTGAAGCTTTCTTT	CASSGRETGTEAFF
TRBD1	TRBV5-4	.	TRBJ2-3	TGTGCCAGCAGCCCAGAGAGGGGACAGGCAGATACGCAGTATTTT	CASSPERGQADTQYF
TRBD2	TRBV28	many	TRBJ2-1	TGTGCCAGCAGTTTACGCGGGGGGCCCTACAATGAGCAGTTCTTC	CASSLRGGPYNEQFF